This T cell receptor beta chain was retrieved from a study of shared clonotypes between healthy human individuals. Study-level background: The composition of the donors was a couple of women and a few men aged 18 to 49.

Findings and caveats of the study: Despite large depth, sorted-subset datasets appeared incompletely sequenced. An anticipated effect of sequencing depth on clonotype sharing among donors was recognized.

CD45RO-negative cells were positively selected for CCR7, leaving out terminally differentiated effector memory CD45RA+ cells. Note on this clone: Its target is unknown.

The CDR3 loop spans 17 amino acids. The ends were cut back, 4 bases at V and 7 bases at J, with 26 bases in the middle. As handled by the study authors: With immunoSEQ giving junction-only sequences and no quality scores, filtering differed. Some clones are missing from TCRdb's copy, which holds only in-frame ones; the method was immunoSEQ multiplex PCR. That table supplies the V and J calls and clone size; D and trimming were determined from the DNA. Found here are approximately 600,000 clones, approximately 95% of them singletons; the top ten hold over 0.1%. Sequencing was performed on naive CD8+ T cells sorted from blood. This sequence originates from a woman aged 30 to 39 in good health. The chain combines TRBV23-1 with TRBJ2-7; D is possibly TRBD1 or TRBD2 (7 bases each). TRBV23-1 is annotated as an ORF whose role is uncertain. The CDR3 DNA follows: TGCGCCAGCAGTCCCCAGGGGGTCGAGGGAGGGCCTAGGGAGCAGTACTTC. It yields the protein CASSPQGVEGGPREQYF.